What follows describes a single T cell receptor (beta chain). Its antigen is as yet unknown. The data were obtained in a study of CD8 T cells in ankylosing spondylitis. Notes on the study in general: Reportedly, significant enrichment of disease-linked clones occurred in matched ankylosing spondylitis synovial fluid. There was a TCR beta motif, made of several highly homologous variants, that appeared characteristic of ankylosing spondylitis blood.

For TCR beta, libraries came from quantitative 5'-RACE with molecular barcodes. Using its own MiXCR run on the 5' RACE reads, TCRdb lists one record per CDR3 protein. The sample has about 100,000 distinct CDR3 sequences, about 8.1% seen once; the top ten hold roughly 5.5%. The junction had 13 bases not matched to a gene; V was cut back by 3 bases and J by 2 bases. The CDR3 spans 18 residues. The germline V gene has CDR1 KGHSH and CDR2 LQKENI. V is TRBV18 and J is TRBJ1-5; 7 nucleotides align to TRBD1. The sequence derives from a male donor with ankylosing spondylitis or in good health (not recorded which). Sequencing was carried out using blood, either unsorted or a sorted T cell fraction (not recorded which). As DNA, the CDR3 is TGTGCCAGCTCACCGTTGGGAGGGGGCGGTCAGGGCAATCAGCCCCAGCATTTT. This translates into CASSPLGGGGQGNQPQHF.